This note documents a single TCR beta chain sequence. As yet, its antigen is unknown. Mismatch with germline at one junction end may stem from a read error. These data come from a study of beta chain features in type 1 diabetes. Study conclusions and caveats: HLA effects on TCRB rearrangement stayed unresolved here.

CDR1 and CDR2 from the germline V gene are GTSNPN and SVGIG (reference sequence). The CDR3 sequence is 11 residues long. cDNA synthesis used the whole RNA isolate, giving expressed TCRB sequences. TCRdb's table, derived via immunoSEQ multiplex PCR, lists solely in-frame clones and lacks some. The data contain about 410,000 clones, about 14% of them seen just once; the ten biggest clones take up 0.035% to 0.045%. V is TRBV30 and J is TRBJ1-1; D is uncertain. Sequencing used naive CD4+ T cells from blood. This clonotype was sampled from a man aged 25-45 years in good health. DNA of the CDR3: TGTGCCTGGAGTGTAGGCACTAAAGCTTTCTTT. Protein: CAWSVGTKAFF.